Below are 8 T cell receptor beta chains sequenced from a single sample in a study of post-analysis software for immune sequencing data. Unique-molecular-identifier-tagged TCR beta cDNA libraries were used. TCRdb re-called the PCR reads with MiXCR, one entry per CDR3 protein. In the table there are 350,000 to 500,000 distinct CDR3 sequences, 30% to 40% of which are singletons. The antigens of these receptors remain unknown. Findings and limits, study-wide: Patients had higher frequencies than controls of about five TRBV segments, including TRBV5-6, TRBV5-1 and TRBV20-1.

The sample taken for sequencing was blood. Source of these receptors: a girl aged 2 to 9 with multiple sclerosis.

The J gene is TRBJ2-2, the V gene TRBV7-2; D uncertain. V lost 5 bases, J lost 8 bases, and 12 bases lay in between. CDR1 is SGHTA, CDR2 FQGNSA, per germline. The length of the CDR3 is 13 residues. The CDR3 is CASSPVRSGELFF. CDR3 DNA: TGTGCCAGCAGCCCAGTTAGGTCAGGGGAGCTGTTTTTT.

The chain recombines TRBV5-1 with TRBJ1-2; perhaps TRBD1 as D (6 bases). The V gene's germline CDR1 is SGHRS and CDR2 YFSETQ. V lost 4 bases to trimming and J lost 7 bases, with 17 bases between them. CDR3 length: 14 amino acids. The CDR3 reads CASSGGAFRSGYTF. For the CDR3, the DNA is TGCGCCAGCAGCGGGGGGGCCTTTAGATCTGGCTACACCTTC. The full variable domain, its missing parts supplied by reference TRBV5-1 and TRBJ1-2, is KAGVTQTPRYLIKTRGQQVTLSCSPISGHRSVSWYQQTPGQGLQFLFEYFSETQRNKGNFPGRFSGRQFSNSRSEMNVSTLELGDSALYLCASSGGAFRSGYTFGSGTRLTVV.

This clonotype was seen a few times. The chain links TRBV20-1 to TRBJ2-4; unclear D gene. The CDR3 is 17 amino acids. V lost 0 bases to trimming and J lost 0 bases, with 15 bases between them. Germline assignment: CDR1 DFQATT and CDR2 SNEGSKA (reference sequence). CDR3 coding DNA: TGCAGTGCTAGAGATCTACGGACCTCGTTAGCCAAAAACATTCAGTACTTC. Amino acid sequence: CSARDLRTSLAKNIQYF.

The chain uses TRBV5-1 and TRBJ2-4, with 7 bases fitting TRBD1. V lost 4 bases, J lost 0 bases, and 13 bases stayed unmatched. CDR3 length: 18 residues. Germline CDR1 SGHRS, CDR2 YFSETQ. The CDR3: CASSISPGQPLAKNIQYF. CDR3 sequence (DNA): TGCGCCAGCAGCATAAGTCCGGGACAGCCTTTAGCCAAAAACATTCAGTACTTC.

V and J are TRBV20-1 and TRBJ1-6, with D maybe TRBD1 (6 bases). The CDR3 consists of 16 residues. CDR1 DFQATT and CDR2 SNEGSKA come from the germline V gene (reference sequence). V lost 1 base to trimming and J lost 9 bases, with 19 bases between them. The CDR3 bases are TGCAGTGCTAGAGTTAGAGGGGGACCCTTGGGTTCACCCCTCCACTTT. Protein: CSARVRGGPLGSPLHF.

This clonotype showed up just a few times. CDR3 sequence reads: CASSIRGGYEQYF. The CDR3 DNA reads TGTGCCAGCAGTATTCGGGGGGGTTACGAGCAGTACTTC. The chain recombines TRBV12-3 or TRBV12-4 with TRBJ2-7; 8 positions match TRBD2. CDR3 size: 13 residues. V shed 5 bases, J shed 4 bases, and the junction held 4 bases outside the gene matches.

This chain joins TRBV2 and TRBJ1-2; the D is unclear. The CDR3 runs 14 residues. V was cut by 7 bases and J by 2 bases, with 14 bases left in between. CDR1 and CDR2 (germline): SNHLY, FYNNEI. DNA for the CDR3: TGTGCCAGCACCGGCGGAACTAACAACTATGGCTACACCTTC. This translates into CASTGGTNNYGYTF.

This sequence joins TRBV6-1 and TRBJ2-1; TRBD1 matches 7 bases. J gave up 3 bases and V 5 bases, and 10 bases lay outside the gene matches. This CDR3 contains 16 residues. Germline V gives CDR1 MNHNS, CDR2 SASEGT. In DNA, the CDR3 is TGTGCCAGCAGTCCCGGGACAGCGACCCTCTACAATGAGCAGTTCTTC. Translating gives CASSPGTATLYNEQFF.